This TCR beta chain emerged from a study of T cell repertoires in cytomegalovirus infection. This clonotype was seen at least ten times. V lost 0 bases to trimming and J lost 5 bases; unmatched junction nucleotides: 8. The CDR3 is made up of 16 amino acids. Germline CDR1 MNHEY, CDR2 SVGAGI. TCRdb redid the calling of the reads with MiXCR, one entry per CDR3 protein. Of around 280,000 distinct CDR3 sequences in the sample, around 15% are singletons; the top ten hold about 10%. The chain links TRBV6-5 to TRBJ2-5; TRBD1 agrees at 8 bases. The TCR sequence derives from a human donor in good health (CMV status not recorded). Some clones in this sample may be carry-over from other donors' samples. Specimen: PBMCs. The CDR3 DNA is TGTGCCAGCAGTTACTCCGACAGGGGAAAGACGGAGACCCAGTACTTC. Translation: CASSYSDRGKTETQYF.